A selection of T cell receptor beta chains follows, all from one sample in a study of OX40 agonist ivuxolimab in advanced cancers. The assay was immunoSEQ multiplex PCR, and TCRdb's table has in-frame clones only and misses some. The sample includes tens of thousands of clones, about 88% of them seen just once. The starting material was CD4+ or CD8+ T cells sorted from blood, obtained in a trial of the OX40 agonist ivuxolimab. The receptor source for this set is an adult with an advanced solid tumor such as melanoma, head and neck, liver or kidney cancer. Both conserved end residues are part of each CDR3. A D gene is named only where the DNA matches it firmly. Only part of the rows carry a size: once, few, many, or a class if the clone is expanded.

CDR3 length	D gene	V gene	J gene	clone size	CDR3 protein	CDR3 DNA
14	-	TRBV6-1	TRBJ1-2	-	CASSDYRANYGYTF	TGTGCCAGCAGTGACTACAGGGCTAACTATGGCTACACCTTC
16	-	TRBV5-1	TRBJ2-7	-	CASSLSGGVNSYEQYF	TGCGCCAGCAGCTTGAGCGGCGGGGTGAACTCCTACGAGCAGTACTTC
14	-	TRBV30	TRBJ1-2	-	CAWSALRTLGRYTF	TGTGCCTGGAGCGCCCTCCGGACACTCGGGCGCTACACCTTC
13	-	TRBV25-1	TRBJ1-1	once	CASSEYVNRVAFF	TGTGCCAGCAGTGAATATGTGAACAGAGTAGCTTTCTTT
14	-	TRBV19	TRBJ1-6	-	CASSMANHNSPLHF	TGTGCCAGTAGTATGGCAAACCATAATTCACCCCTCCACTTT
14	-	TRBV28	TRBJ1-2	-	CASSLRVANYGYTF	TGTGCCAGCAGTTTGCGGGTAGCTAACTATGGCTACACCTTC
15	TRBD1	TRBV7-8	TRBJ1-2	few	CASSPRGQGRHGYTF	TGTGCCAGCAGCCCCAGGGGACAGGGGCGCCATGGCTACACCTTC
14	TRBD1	TRBV5-4	TRBJ2-1	once	CASSNDRGQNEQFF	TGTGCCAGCAGCAATGACAGGGGGCAAAATGAGCAGTTCTTC
15	TRBD1	TRBV11-2	TRBJ2-7	-	CASSLTGQPSYEQYF	TGTGCCAGCAGCCTAACGGGACAGCCCTCCTACGAGCAGTACTTC
15	TRBD1	TRBV7-2	TRBJ1-5	-	CASSTGTGRYQPQHF	TGTGCCAGCAGCACCGGGACAGGGAGATATCAGCCCCAGCATTTT
17	-	TRBV10-2	TRBJ1-6	-	CASSEVFSNRYNSPLHF	TGCGCCAGCAGTGAGGTTTTCTCGAATCGGTATAATTCACCCCTCCACTTT
15	-	TRBV6-1	TRBJ1-1	-	CASSKLWGGATEAFF	TGTGCCAGCAGTAAACTATGGGGGGGGGCCACTGAAGCTTTCTTT
14	-	TRBV5-1	TRBJ2-3	-	CASIPGGRTDTQYF	TGCGCCAGCATCCCCGGGGGACGCACAGATACGCAGTATTTT
14	-	TRBV5-1	TRBJ2-2	-	CASRVAANTGELFF	TGCGCCAGCAGGGTGGCAGCGAACACCGGGGAGCTGTTTTTT